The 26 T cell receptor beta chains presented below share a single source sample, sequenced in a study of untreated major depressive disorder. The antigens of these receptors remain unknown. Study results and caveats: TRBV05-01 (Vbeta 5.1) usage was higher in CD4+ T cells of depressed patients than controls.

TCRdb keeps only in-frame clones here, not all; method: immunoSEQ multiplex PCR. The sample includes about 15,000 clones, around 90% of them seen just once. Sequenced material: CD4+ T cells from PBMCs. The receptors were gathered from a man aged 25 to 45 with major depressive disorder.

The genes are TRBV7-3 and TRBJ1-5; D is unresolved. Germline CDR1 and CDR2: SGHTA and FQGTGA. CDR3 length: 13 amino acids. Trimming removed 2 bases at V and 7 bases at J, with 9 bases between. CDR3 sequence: CASSLGFGQPQHF. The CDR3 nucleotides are TGTGCCAGCAGCTTAGGGTTCGGGCAGCCCCAGCATTTT. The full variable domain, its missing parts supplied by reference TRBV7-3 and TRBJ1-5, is GAGVSQTPSNKVTEKGKYVELRCDPISGHTALYWYRQSLGQGPEFLIYFQGTGAADDSGLPNDRFFAVRPEGSVSTLKIQRTERGDSAVYLCASSLGFGQPQHFGDGTRLSIL.

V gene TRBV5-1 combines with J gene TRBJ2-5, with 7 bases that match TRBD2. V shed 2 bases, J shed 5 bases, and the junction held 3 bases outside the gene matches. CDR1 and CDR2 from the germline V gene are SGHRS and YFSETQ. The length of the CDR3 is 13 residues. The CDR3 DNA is TGCGCCAGCAGCTTTGCGGGGGATGAGACCCAGTACTTC. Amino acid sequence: CASSFAGDETQYF.

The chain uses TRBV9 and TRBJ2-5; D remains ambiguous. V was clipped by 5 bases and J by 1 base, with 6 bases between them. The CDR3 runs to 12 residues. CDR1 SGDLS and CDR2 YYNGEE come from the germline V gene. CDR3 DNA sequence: TGTGCCAGCAGTCCAACCCAAGAGACCCAGTACTTC. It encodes CASSPTQETQYF.

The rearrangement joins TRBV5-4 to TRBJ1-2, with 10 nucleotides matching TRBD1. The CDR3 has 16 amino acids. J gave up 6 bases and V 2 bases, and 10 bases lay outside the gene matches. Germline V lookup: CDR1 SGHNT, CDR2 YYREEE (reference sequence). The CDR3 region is CASSLPPGQGEDGYTF. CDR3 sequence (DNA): TGTGCCAGCAGCTTACCCCCCGGACAGGGGGAGGATGGCTACACCTTC.

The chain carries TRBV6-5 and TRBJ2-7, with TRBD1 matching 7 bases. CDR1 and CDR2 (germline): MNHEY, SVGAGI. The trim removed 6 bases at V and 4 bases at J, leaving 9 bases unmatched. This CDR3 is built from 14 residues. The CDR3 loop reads CASSTTETGYEQYF. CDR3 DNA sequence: TGTGCCAGCAGCACCACAGAGACAGGGTACGAGCAGTACTTC.

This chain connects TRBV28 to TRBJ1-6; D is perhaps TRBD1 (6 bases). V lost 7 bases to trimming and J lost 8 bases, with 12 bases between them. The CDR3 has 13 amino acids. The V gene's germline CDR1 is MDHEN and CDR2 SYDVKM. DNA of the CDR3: TGTGCCAGCAAGACAGGTCGGGATTCACCCCTCCACTTT. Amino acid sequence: CASKTGRDSPLHF.

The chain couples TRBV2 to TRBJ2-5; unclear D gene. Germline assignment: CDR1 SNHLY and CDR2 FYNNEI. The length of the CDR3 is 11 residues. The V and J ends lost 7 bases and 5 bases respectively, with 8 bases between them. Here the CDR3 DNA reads TGTGCCAGCACTGCCGGGGAGACCCAGTACTTC. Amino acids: CASTAGETQYF. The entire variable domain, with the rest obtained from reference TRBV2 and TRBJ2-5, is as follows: EPEVTQTPSHQVTQMGQEVILRCVPISNHLYFYWYRQILGQKVEFLVSFYNNEISEKSEIFDDQFSVERPDGSNFTLKIRSTKLEDSAMYFCASTAGETQYFGPGTRLLVL.

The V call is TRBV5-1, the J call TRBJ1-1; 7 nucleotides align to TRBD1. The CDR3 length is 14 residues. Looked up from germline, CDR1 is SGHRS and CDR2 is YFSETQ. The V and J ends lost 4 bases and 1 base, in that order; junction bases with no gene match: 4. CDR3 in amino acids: CASSRGQPNTEAFF. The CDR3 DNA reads TGCGCCAGCAGCCGGGGACAGCCGAACACTGAAGCTTTCTTT.

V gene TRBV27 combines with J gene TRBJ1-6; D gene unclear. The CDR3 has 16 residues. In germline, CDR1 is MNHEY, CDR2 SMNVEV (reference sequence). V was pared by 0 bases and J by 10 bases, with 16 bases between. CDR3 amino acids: CASSLSRGVVLSPLHF. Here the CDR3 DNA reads TGTGCCAGCAGTTTATCCCGGGGAGTAGTGCTCTCACCCCTCCACTTT.

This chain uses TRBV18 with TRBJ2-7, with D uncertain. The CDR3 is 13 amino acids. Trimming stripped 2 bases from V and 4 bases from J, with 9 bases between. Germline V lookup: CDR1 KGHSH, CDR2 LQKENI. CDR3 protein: CASSPGLLYEQYF. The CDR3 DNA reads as TGTGCCAGCTCACCAGGGCTCTTGTACGAGCAGTACTTC.

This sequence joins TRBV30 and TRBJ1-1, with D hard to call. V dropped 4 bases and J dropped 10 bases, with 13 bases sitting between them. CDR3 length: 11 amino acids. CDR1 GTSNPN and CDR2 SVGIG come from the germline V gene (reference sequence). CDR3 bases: TGTGCCTGGAAAAGTAGGAATCGAGCTTTCTTT. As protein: CAWKSRNRAFF.

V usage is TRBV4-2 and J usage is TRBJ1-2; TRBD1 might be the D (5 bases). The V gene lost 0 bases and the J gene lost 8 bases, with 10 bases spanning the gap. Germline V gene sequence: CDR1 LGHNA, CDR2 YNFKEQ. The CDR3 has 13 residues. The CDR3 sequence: CASSQEVWGGYTF. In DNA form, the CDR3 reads TGTGCCAGCAGCCAAGAAGTTTGGGGCGGCTACACCTTC.

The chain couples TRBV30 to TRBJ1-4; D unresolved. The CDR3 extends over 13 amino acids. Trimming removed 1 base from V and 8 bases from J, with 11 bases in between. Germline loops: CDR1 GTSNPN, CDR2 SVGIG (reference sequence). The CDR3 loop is CAWSEQSGEKLFF. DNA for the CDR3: TGTGCCTGGAGTGAACAAAGCGGGGAAAAACTGTTTTTT.

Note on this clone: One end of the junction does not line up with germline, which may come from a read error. The CDR3 DNA follows: TGCGCCAGCAGCCCGAGGGGAGTCGCTGAAACTTTCTTT. Translated: CASSPRGVAETFF. The chain combines TRBV5-1 with TRBJ1-1, with a weak D call TRBD1 (5 bases). The CDR3 covers 13 residues. Germline V lookup: CDR1 SGHRS, CDR2 YFSETQ.

This chain's CDR3 is CASSWGSMRGRGNTEAFF. The CDR3 DNA reads TGTGCCAGCTCTTGGGGAAGTATGAGGGGAAGAGGGAACACTGAAGCTTTCTTT. The rearrangement uses TRBV2 and TRBJ1-1; D is possibly TRBD1 (5 bases). The germline gives CDR1 SNHLY, CDR2 FYNNEI. Trimming cost V 8 bases and J 1 base, with 26 bases left between them. The CDR3 is 18 residues long.

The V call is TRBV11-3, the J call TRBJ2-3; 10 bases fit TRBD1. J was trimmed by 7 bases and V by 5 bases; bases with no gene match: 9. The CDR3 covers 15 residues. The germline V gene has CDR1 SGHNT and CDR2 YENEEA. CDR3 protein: CASSLQGQGLNTQYF. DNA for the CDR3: TGTGCCAGCAGCCTGCAGGGACAGGGGTTGAATACGCAGTATTTT.

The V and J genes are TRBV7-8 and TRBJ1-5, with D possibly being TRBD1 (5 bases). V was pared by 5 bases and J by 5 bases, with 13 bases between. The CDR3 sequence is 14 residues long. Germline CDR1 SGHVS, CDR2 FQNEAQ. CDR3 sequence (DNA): TGTGCCAGCAGCCGCGGGACTTATGATCAGCCCCAGCATTTT. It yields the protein CASSRGTYDQPQHF. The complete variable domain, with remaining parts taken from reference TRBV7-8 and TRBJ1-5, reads GAGVSQSPRYKVAKRGQDVALRCDPISGHVSLFWYQQALGQGPEFLTYFQNEAQLDKSGLPSDRFFAERPEGSVSTLKIQRTQQEDSAVYLCASSRGTYDQPQHFGDGTRLSIL.

Written as DNA, the CDR3 is TGTGCCAGCAGCCTGGGACAGATCTATGGCTACACCTTC. Its protein is CASSLGQIYGYTF. The rearrangement uses TRBV7-9 and TRBJ1-2, with 7 nucleotides matching TRBD1. The CDR3 runs 13 residues. The V gene's germline CDR1 is SEHNR and CDR2 FQNEAQ (reference sequence). The J segment lost 4 bases and the V segment lost 5 bases, leaving 4 bases of the junction unmatched.

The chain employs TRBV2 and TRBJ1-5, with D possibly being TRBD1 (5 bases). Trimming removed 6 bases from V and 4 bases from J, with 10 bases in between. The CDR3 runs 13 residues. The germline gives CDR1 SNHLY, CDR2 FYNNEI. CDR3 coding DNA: TGTGCCAGCAGCCAAGAGGGGAATCAGCCCCAGCATTTT. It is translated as CASSQEGNQPQHF.

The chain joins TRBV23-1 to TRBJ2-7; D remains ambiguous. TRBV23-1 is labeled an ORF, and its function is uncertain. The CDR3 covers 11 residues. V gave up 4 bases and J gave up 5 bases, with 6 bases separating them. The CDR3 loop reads CASSRRNEQYF. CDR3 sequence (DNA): TGCGCCAGCAGTCGACGGAACGAGCAGTACTTC.

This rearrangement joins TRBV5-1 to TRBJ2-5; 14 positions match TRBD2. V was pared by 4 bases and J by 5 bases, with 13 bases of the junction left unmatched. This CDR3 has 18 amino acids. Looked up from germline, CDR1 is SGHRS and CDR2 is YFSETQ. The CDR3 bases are TGCGCCAGCAGCCGAGCCGGACTAGCGGGGGGCCCGGGGGAGACCCAGTACTTC. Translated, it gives CASSRAGLAGGPGETQYF.

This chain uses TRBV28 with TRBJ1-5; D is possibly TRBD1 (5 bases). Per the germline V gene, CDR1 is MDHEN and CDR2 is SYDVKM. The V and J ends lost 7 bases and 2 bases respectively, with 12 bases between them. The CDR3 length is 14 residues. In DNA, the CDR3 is TGTGCCAGCAATCAGGGCGGTGGCAATCAGCCCCAGCATTTT. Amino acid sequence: CASNQGGGNQPQHF. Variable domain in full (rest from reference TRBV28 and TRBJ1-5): DVKVTQSSRYLVKRTGEKVFLECVQDMDHENMFWYRQDPGLGLRLIYFSYDVKMKEKGDIPEGYSVSREKKERFSLILESASTNQTSMYLCASNQGGGNQPQHFGDGTRLSIL.

CDR3 bases: TGTGCCTGGAGTATGCAGGGGGCGGGCTATGGCTACACCTTC. This codes for CAWSMQGAGYGYTF. The chain combines TRBV30 with TRBJ1-2, with 8 bases identical to TRBD1. V shed 2 bases, J shed 4 bases, and the junction held 6 bases outside the gene matches. Germline values: CDR1 GTSNPN, CDR2 SVGIG (reference sequence). The CDR3 covers 14 residues.

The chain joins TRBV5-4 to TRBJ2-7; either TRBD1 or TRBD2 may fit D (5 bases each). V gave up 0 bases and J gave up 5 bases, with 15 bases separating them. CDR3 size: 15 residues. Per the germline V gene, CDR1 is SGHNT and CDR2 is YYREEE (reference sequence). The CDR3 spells CASSLVTGGPDEQYF. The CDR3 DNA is TGTGCCAGCAGCTTGGTAACAGGAGGTCCGGACGAGCAGTACTTC.

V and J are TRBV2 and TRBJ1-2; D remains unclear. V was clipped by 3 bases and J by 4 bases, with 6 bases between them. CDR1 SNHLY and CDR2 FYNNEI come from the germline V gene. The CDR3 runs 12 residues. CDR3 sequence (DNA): TGTGCCAGCAGTGAGGGGAGCTATGGCTACACCTTC. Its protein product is CASSEGSYGYTF.

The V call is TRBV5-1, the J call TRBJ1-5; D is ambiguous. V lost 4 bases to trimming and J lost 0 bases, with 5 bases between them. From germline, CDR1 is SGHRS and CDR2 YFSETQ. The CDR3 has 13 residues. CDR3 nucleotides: TGCGCCAGCAGCGCGGATAGCAATCAGCCCCAGCATTTT. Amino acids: CASSADSNQPQHF.